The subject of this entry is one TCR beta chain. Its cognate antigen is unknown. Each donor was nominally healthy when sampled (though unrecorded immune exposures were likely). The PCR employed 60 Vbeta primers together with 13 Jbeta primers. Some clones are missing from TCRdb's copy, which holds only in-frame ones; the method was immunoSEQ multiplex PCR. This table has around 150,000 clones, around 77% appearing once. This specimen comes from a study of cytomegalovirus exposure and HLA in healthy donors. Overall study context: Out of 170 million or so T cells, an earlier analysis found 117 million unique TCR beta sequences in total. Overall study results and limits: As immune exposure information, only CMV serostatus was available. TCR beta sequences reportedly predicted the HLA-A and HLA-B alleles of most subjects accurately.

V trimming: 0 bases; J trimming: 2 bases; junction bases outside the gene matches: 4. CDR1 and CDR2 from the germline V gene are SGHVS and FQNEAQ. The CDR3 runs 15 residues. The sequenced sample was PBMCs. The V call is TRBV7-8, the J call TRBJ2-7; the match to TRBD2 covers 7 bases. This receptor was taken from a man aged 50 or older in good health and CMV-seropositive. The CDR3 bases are TGTGCCAGCAGCTTAGCCCCTAGCGGTGCCTACGAGCAGTACTTC. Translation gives CASSLAPSGAYEQYF. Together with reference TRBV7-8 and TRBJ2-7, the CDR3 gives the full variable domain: GAGVSQSPRYKVAKRGQDVALRCDPISGHVSLFWYQQALGQGPEFLTYFQNEAQLDKSGLPSDRFFAERPEGSVSTLKIQRTQQEDSAVYLCASSLAPSGAYEQYFGPGTRLTVT.